By frequency in the sample, the clone carrying this TCR beta chain is medium-sized (0.01 to 0.1%). TCRdb re-called the 5' RACE reads with MiXCR, one entry per CDR3 protein. The data show roughly 30,000 distinct CDR3 sequences, with over 25% seen just once and approximately 2.1% held by the top ten. The CDR3 sequence is 15 residues long. Between the trimmed V and J ends, which lost 0 bases and 6 bases, there was a span of 15 bases. Germline loops: CDR1 MNHEY, CDR2 SVGAGI. Cells sorted as Tregs were CD4+, CD25+ and CD127-/low. The TCR comes from a female donor with breast cancer. The chain employs TRBV6-5 and TRBJ2-7; maybe TRBD1 (6 bases). The sequenced sample consisted of tumor-infiltrating Tregs sorted from the breast tumor. CDR3 sequence (DNA): TGTGCCAGCAGTTACTCTAGGGGGTCAGCGGTCGAGCAGTACTTC. This gives the protein CASSYSRGSAVEQYF.